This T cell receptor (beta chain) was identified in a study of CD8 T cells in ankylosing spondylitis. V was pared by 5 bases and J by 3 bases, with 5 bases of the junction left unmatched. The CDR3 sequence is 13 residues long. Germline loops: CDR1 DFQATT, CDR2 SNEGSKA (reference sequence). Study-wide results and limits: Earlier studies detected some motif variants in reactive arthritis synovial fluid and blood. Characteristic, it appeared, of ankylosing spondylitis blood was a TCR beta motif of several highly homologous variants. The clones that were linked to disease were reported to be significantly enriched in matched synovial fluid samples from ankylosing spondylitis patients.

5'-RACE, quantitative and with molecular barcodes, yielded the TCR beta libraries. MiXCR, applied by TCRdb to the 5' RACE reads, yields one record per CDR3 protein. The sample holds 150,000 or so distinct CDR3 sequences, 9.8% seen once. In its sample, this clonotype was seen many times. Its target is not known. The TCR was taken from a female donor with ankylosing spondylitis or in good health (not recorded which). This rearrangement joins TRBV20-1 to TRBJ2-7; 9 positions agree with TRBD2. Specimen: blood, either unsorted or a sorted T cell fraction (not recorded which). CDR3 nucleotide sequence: TGCAGTGCTTCCAAGCGGGAGGTCTACGAGCAGTACTTC. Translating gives CSASKREVYEQYF.